One sample yielded the 18 T cell receptor beta chains listed below, sequenced in a study of blood T cells in healthy people across ages. Then a second PCR, running roughly 7 to 11 cycles, was carried out with a sample-barcoded 5' primer and a J-beta primer mix. Each CDR3 protein gets one entry after TCRdb re-called the 5' RACE reads with MiXCR. The table lists 650,000 or so distinct CDR3 sequences, approximately 52% of them singletons, with roughly 14% in the top ten. The specimen was blood. These receptors were collected from an elderly woman in good health.

This clonotype was counted many times. The CDR3 is CASSLDPRSRNEQFF. DNA for the CDR3: TGTGCCAGCAGCTTAGACCCCAGGTCCCGCAATGAGCAGTTCTTC. This sequence joins TRBV7-3 and TRBJ2-1; D not certain. Per germline, CDR1 SGHTA and CDR2 FQGTGA. This CDR3 has 15 amino acids. Trimming pared 2 bases from V and 6 bases from J, leaving 14 bases between. The full variable domain, rest sourced from reference TRBV7-3 and TRBJ2-1, is GAGVSQTPSNKVTEKGKYVELRCDPISGHTALYWYRQSLGQGPEFLIYFQGTGAADDSGLPNDRFFAVRPEGSVSTLKIQRTERGDSAVYLCASSLDPRSRNEQFFGPGTRLTVL.

This clonotype was detected many times. A much bigger clone sits one base away, suggesting this may be a read error. The chain links TRBV5-1 to TRBJ1-1; maybe TRBD1 (6 bases). The CDR3 sequence is 13 residues long. Trimming removed 0 bases at V and 6 bases at J, with 9 bases between. Germline V gives CDR1 SGHRS, CDR2 YFSETQ. CDR3 bases: TGCGCCAGCAGCTTGGACAGGGCCGCTGAAGCTTTCTTT. Its protein product is CASSLDRAAEAFF.

This clonotype has ten or more counts. This chain connects TRBV29-1 to TRBJ1-2; tentative D call: TRBD1 (5 bases). The germline gives CDR1 SQVTM, CDR2 ANQGSEA. Trimming left V 2 bases short and J 4 bases short, with 14 bases between. This CDR3 comprises 14 residues. In DNA form, the CDR3 reads TGCAGCGTTGAAAAGGGACCGCGGCCCTATGGCTACACCTTC. Encoded protein: CSVEKGPRPYGYTF.

V is TRBV20-1 and J is TRBJ2-2, with a weak D call TRBD1 (7 bases). The germline CDR1 and CDR2 sequences are DFQATT and SNEGSKA (reference sequence). Deletions cut 3 bases from V and 3 bases from J, with 11 bases between. The CDR3 runs 14 residues. The CDR3 here is CSARARGDTGELFF. The CDR3 DNA is TGCAGTGCTAGGGCCAGGGGGGACACCGGGGAGCTGTTTTTT.

This clonotype occurred once. This may come from a read error, since a much larger clone is one base off. The chain uses TRBV6-5 and TRBJ2-5; 8 nucleotides line up with TRBD1. The V gene's germline CDR1 is MNHEY and CDR2 SVGAGI. This CDR3 spans 11 amino acids. The CDR3 region is CACRQGHEQYF. DNA for the CDR3: TGTGCCTGCAGACAGGGGCATGAGCAGTACTTC.

This chain uses TRBV29-1 with TRBJ2-7; 8 bases align to TRBD1. Germline assignment: CDR1 SQVTM and CDR2 ANQGSEA. This CDR3 is 14 amino acids long. Germline trimming cut 0 bases from V and 1 base from J; bases unmatched to any gene: 2. CDR3 loop: CSVEERTGSYEQYF. CDR3 bases: TGCAGCGTTGAAGAGCGGACAGGGTCCTACGAGCAGTACTTC.

In the case of this clonotype: Mismatch with germline at one junction end may stem from a read error. The chain uses TRBV29-1 and TRBJ1-4, with D unclear. The CDR3 runs 12 residues. CDR1 is SQVTM and CDR2 is ANQGSEA in the germline V gene. The CDR3 DNA reads TGTAGCGCCTCCCGATCAGACGAAAAACTGTTTTTT. Residues: CSASRSDEKLFF. Full variable domain (missing parts from reference TRBV29-1 and TRBJ1-4): SAVISQKPSRDICQRGTSLTIQCQVDSQVTMMFWYRQQPGQSLTLIATANQGSEATYESGFVIDKFPISRPNLTFSTLTVSNMSPEDSSIYLCSASRSDEKLFFGSGTQLSVL.

Remarks on this clonotype: This could be a read error, since a much larger clone is one nucleotide away. This chain connects TRBV5-1 to TRBJ2-3; D uncertain. The CDR3 spans 14 residues. CDR1 and CDR2 from the germline V gene are SGHRS and YFSETQ. Here the CDR3 DNA reads TGCGCCGCTTCCCCGGGTCCTCACACAGATACGCTGTATTTT. Its protein product is CAASPGPHTDTLYF.

V gene TRBV2 combines with J gene TRBJ2-5, with 7 positions matching TRBD1. Germline-derived CDR1 and CDR2 are SNHLY and FYNNEI. The junction had 10 bases not matched to a gene; V was cut back by 7 bases and J by 11 bases. The length of the CDR3 is 12 residues. For the CDR3, the DNA is TGTGCCAGCAAGAGACAGGGCAATGAGCAGTACTTC. This encodes CASKRQGNEQYF.

The chain links TRBV20-1 to TRBJ1-6; 7 bases are a match to TRBD1. The length of the CDR3 is 14 residues. Germline V lookup: CDR1 DFQATT, CDR2 SNEGSKA (reference sequence). V gave up 3 bases and J gave up 9 bases; unmatched junction bases: 8. The CDR3 here is CSASEGTVSSPLHF. CDR3 nucleotide sequence: TGCAGTGCTAGCGAGGGGACAGTATCTTCACCCCTCCACTTT.

This clonotype was counted many times. The chain joins TRBV20-1 to TRBJ2-3; D gene uncertain. Germline V CDR1 and CDR2: DFQATT, SNEGSKA (reference sequence). V lost 1 base to trimming and J lost 4 bases, with 15 bases between them. This CDR3 is built from 15 residues. DNA for the CDR3: TGCAGTGCTAGAGGGCCCGGCCGCTTGGCAGATACGCAGTATTTT. Protein sequence: CSARGPGRLADTQYF.

This clonotype came up a few times. The genes are TRBV20-1 and TRBJ2-3; 9 bases agree with TRBD2. After removal of 5 bases from V and 1 base from J, the junction contained 1 base not matched to a gene. The CDR3 runs 13 residues. Germline CDR1 reads DFQATT; CDR2 reads SNEGSKA (reference sequence). This CDR3 is CSAVAGGTDTQYF. CDR3 in DNA: TGCAGTGCTGTAGCGGGGGGCACAGATACGCAGTATTTT.

With respect to this clonotype: Possible read error: a much larger clone is one base away. The chain is built from TRBV5-1 and TRBJ2-5, with D perhaps being TRBD1 or TRBD2 (8 bases each). CDR3 length equals 15 residues. CDR1 is SGHRS and CDR2 is YFSETQ in the germline V gene. V was shortened by 4 bases and J by 11 bases, with 24 bases between the two germline ends. DNA of the CDR3: TGCGCCAGCAGCCCGGGGGGGACAGGACACAATGAGCAGTACTTC. As protein: CASSPGGTGHNEQYF.

The table lists this clonotype with many counts. The V gene is TRBV6-1, the J gene TRBJ2-7, with D tentatively TRBD1 (6 bases). Deletions cut 5 bases from V and 0 bases from J, with 11 bases between. The CDR3 is 14 amino acids. Germline-derived CDR1 and CDR2 are MNHNS and SASEGT. CDR3 in amino acids: CASSKGDISYEQYF. CDR3 DNA: TGTGCCAGCAGTAAAGGGGACATCTCCTACGAGCAGTACTTC.

With respect to this clonotype: A much larger clonotype is one base distant, so this may be a read error. The V and J genes are TRBV7-9 and TRBJ2-1, with D perhaps TRBD1 (6 bases). The CDR3 extends over 14 amino acids. V gave up 1 base and J gave up 11 bases, with 15 bases separating them. CDR1 SEHNR and CDR2 FQNEAQ come from the germline V gene (reference sequence). The CDR3 region is CASSLVRGIVQQFF. In DNA, the CDR3 is TGTGCCAGCAGCTTAGTTAGGGGGATAGTCCAGCAGTTCTTC. The variable domain in full, completed from reference TRBV7-9 and TRBJ2-1, reads DTGVSQNPRHKITKRGQNVTFRCDPISEHNRLYWYRQTLGQGPEFLTYFQNEAQLEKSRLLSDRFSAERPKGSFSTLEIQRTEQGDSAMYLCASSLVRGIVQQFFGPGTRLTVL.

The chain carries TRBV28 and TRBJ1-2; D is undetermined. Germline loops: CDR1 MDHEN, CDR2 SYDVKM. Trimming stripped 3 bases from V and 0 bases from J, with 11 bases between. The CDR3 has 15 amino acids. CDR3 sequence (DNA): TGTGCCAGCAGTTTGACTTCGAAAGCTAACTATGGCTACACCTTC. Its translation: CASSLTSKANYGYTF.

The chain carries TRBV12-3 or TRBV12-4 and TRBJ2-7; D perhaps matches TRBD2 (5 bases). The CDR3 is made up of 13 amino acids. V was cut by 7 bases and J by 7 bases, with 17 bases left in between. The CDR3 DNA is TGTGCCAGCACGGCCCCGATGGGCGGGGAGCAGTACTTC. This encodes CASTAPMGGEQYF.

The chain carries TRBV10-3 and TRBJ2-1, with a tentative D call TRBD1 (6 bases). Germline CDR1 is ENHRY and CDR2 is SYGVKD. This CDR3 spans 14 amino acids. The V and J ends lost 0 bases and 15 bases respectively, with 18 bases between them. CDR3 sequence: CAISESGTPIPLFF. The CDR3 DNA reads TGTGCCATCAGTGAGTCGGGGACACCGATTCCTCTGTTCTTC.